What follows is one T cell receptor beta chain and its context. What it binds is unknown. The entry originates in a study of cytomegalovirus exposure and HLA in healthy donors. Whole-study context: Within the Caucasian-associated ancestry cluster were roughly 81% of the roughly 400 genotyped donors. Study results and caveats: A list of about 160 TCR beta chains associated with cytomegalovirus was given.

J gave up 3 bases and V 0 bases, and 11 bases lay outside the gene matches. Germline CDR1 and CDR2: LNHDA and SQIVND (reference sequence). The CDR3 spans 18 residues. The study ran its PCR with 60 Vbeta and 13 Jbeta primers. Sequenced by immunoSEQ multiplex PCR; TCRdb stores in-frame clones only, minus some. The sample carries 93,000 or so clones, roughly 66% recorded once. Donors had nominal health at sampling but likely had unrecorded immune exposures. The chain is built from TRBV19 and TRBJ1-1, with 9 bases aligning to TRBD1. Specimen: PBMCs. This TCR was sampled from a woman aged 45-59 years in good health and CMV-seronegative. This CDR3 is CASSIDRLGQGQYTEAFF. DNA of the CDR3: TGTGCCAGTAGTATAGATCGCCTTGGACAGGGGCAATACACTGAAGCTTTCTTT. Filled out from reference TRBV19 and TRBJ1-1, the complete variable domain reads DGGITQSPKYLFRKEGQNVTLSCEQNLNHDAMYWYRQDPGQGLRLIYYSQIVNDFQKGDIAEGYSVSREKKESFPLTVTSAQKNPTAFYLCASSIDRLGQGQYTEAFFGQGTRLTVV.